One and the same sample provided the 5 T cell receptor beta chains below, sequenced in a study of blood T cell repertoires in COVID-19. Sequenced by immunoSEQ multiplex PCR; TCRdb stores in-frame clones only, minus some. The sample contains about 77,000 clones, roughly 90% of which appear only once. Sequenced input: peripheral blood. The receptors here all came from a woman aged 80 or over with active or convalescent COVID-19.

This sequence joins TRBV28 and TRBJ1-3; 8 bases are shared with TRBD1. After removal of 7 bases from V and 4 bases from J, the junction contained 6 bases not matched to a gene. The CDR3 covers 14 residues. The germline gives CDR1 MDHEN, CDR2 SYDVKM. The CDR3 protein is CASNLRTGGNTIYF. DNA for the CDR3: TGTGCCAGCAACCTTAGGACAGGGGGAAACACCATATATTTT.

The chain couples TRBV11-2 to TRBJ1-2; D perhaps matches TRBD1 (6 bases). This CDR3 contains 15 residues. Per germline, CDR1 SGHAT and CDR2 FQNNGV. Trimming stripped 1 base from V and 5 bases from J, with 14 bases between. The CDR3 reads CASSLVQGWRYGYTF. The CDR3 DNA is TGTGCCAGCAGCTTAGTGCAGGGGTGGCGATATGGCTACACCTTC.

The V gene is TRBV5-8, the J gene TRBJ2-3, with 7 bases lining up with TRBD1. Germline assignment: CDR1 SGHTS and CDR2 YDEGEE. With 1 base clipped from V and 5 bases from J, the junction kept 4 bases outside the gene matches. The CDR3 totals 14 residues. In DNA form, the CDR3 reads TGTGCCAGCAGCTTGCCAGCAGGGGGAGATACGCAGTATTTT. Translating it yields CASSLPAGGDTQYF.

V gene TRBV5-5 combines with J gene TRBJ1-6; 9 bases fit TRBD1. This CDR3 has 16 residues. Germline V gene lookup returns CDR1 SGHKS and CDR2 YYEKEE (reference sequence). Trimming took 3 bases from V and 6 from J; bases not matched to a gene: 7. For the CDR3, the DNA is TGTGCCAGCAGCTCCACACCGGGACAGGGTAATTCACCCCTCCACTTT. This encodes CASSSTPGQGNSPLHF.

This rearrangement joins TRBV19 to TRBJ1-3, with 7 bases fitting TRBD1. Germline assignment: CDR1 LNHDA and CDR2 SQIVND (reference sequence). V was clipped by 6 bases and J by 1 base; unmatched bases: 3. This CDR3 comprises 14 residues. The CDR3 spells CASRQGPSGNTIYF. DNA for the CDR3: TGTGCCAGTAGACAGGGGCCGTCTGGAAACACCATATATTTT.